This T cell receptor beta chain was recorded in a study of Ad26.COV2.S vaccination and SARS-CoV-2 variants. Study results and limitations: Spike-specific responses of CD8+ and CD4+ T cells were reported to display substantial breadth after vaccination. Non-spike TCR breadth was similar in vaccine and placebo recipients.

Sequencing used immunoSEQ multiplex PCR; TCRdb keeps in-frame clones, though not all of them. Of 300,000 to 450,000 clones in the sample, 90% to 95% were seen once. The V end lost 4 bases, the J end lost 2 bases, and 16 bases lay between the germline ends. This CDR3 contains 16 residues. CDR1 is SGHRS, CDR2 YFSETQ, per germline. Notes on this clone: Its antigen remains unidentified.

The source was peripheral blood, collected after recovery from COVID-19. This clonotype originated in a human donor who had recovered from COVID-19. The rearrangement links TRBV5-1 to TRBJ1-5; unclear D gene. CDR3 protein: CASSPGPSVGNQPQHF. In DNA, the CDR3 is TGCGCCAGCAGCCCCGGGCCCTCAGTAGGCAATCAGCCCCAGCATTTT.